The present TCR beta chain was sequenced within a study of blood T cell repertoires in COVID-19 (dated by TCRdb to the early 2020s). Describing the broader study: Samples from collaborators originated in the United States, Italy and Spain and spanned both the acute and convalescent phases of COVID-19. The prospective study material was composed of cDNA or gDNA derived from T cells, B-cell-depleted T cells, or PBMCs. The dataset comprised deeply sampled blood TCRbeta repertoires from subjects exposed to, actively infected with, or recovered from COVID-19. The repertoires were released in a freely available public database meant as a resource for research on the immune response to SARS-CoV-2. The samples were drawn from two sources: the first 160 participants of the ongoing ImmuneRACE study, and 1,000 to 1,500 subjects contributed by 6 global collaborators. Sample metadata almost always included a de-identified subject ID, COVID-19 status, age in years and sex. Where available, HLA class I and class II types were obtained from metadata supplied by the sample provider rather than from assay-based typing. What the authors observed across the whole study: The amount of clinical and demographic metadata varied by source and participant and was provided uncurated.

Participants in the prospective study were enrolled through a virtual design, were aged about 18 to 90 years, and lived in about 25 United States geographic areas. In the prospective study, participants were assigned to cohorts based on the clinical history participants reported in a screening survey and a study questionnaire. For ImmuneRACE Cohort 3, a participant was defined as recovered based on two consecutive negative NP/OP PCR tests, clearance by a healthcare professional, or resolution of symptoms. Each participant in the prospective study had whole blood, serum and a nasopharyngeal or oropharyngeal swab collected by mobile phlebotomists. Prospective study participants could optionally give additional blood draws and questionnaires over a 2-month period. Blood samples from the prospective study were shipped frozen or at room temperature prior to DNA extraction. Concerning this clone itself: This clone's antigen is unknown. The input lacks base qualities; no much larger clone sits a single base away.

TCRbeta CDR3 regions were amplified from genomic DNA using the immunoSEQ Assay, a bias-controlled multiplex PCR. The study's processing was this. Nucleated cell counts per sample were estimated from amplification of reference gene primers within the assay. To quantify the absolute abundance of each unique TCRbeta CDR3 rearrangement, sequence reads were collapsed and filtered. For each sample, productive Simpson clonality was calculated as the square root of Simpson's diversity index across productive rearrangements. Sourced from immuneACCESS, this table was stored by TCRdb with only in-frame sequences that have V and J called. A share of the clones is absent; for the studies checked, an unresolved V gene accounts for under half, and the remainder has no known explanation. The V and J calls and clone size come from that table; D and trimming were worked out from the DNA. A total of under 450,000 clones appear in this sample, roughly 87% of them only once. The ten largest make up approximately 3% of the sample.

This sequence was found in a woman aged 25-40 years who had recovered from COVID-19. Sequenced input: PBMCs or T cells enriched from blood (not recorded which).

The CDR3 loop reads CASSMLRGKNTEAFF. Read as DNA, the sequence is TGTGCCAGTAGTATGTTGCGGGGCAAGAACACTGAAGCTTTCTTT. The chain couples TRBV19 to TRBJ1-1; a tentative D call is TRBD1 (5 bases match). Inclusive of the bounding cysteine and phenylalanine, the CDR3 is 15 residues long. Kept here is only the CDR3 DNA, which spans 45 bases and is read in frame from base 1. A distance of 12 bases separates the germline ends of V and J, which lose 3 bases and 1 base respectively. Reading the germline V gene (reference sequence) gives CDR1 LNHDA and CDR2 SQIVND. Full variable domain (CDR3 extended with the reference TRBV19 and TRBJ1-1 proteins): DGGITQSPKYLFRKEGQNVTLSCEQNLNHDAMYWYRQDPGQGLRLIYYSQIVNDFQKGDIAEGYSVSREKKESFPLTVTSAQKNPTAFYLCASSMLRGKNTEAFFGQGTRLTVV.